The entry that follows covers one T cell receptor beta chain sequence. In this sample, this clonotype turned up a few times. Its specific antigen is unknown. No qualities accompany the bases; no much larger clone lies one base away. The sequencer was an Illumina HiSeq 1500. Through fastp at Q25 and MiXCR, TCRdb rebuilt clones from the public reads, retaining in-frame beta chains. Identical CDR3 proteins give one entry, which carries the most common genes and DNA. In this sample the table shows about 890,000 distinct CDR3 sequences, about a third of which occur a single time. Roughly an eighth of the sample comes from the top ten. This entry comes from a study of T cell repertoires in cytomegalovirus infection (dated by TCRdb to about 2019). Background for the entire study: The peptide stimulations were aimed at well-studied HLA-B-restricted epitopes as well as recently identified HLA-C-restricted CMV epitopes, whose presentation resists viral immunomodulation. Donor HLA type was relevant to the analysis, because carriage of CMV infection together with the matching HLA type was indicated by public TCR beta signatures.

Read against the paper, the sample's treatment or condition label means: in vitro stimulation with specific CMV peptide epitopes to enrich CMV-specific T cells. Study-wide findings and limitations: In the ex vivo response, HLA-C-restricted CMV-specific TCR beta clonotypes were dominant, and in two of eight donors the single most frequent clonotype came from this HLA-C-restricted group. Carriers of CMV infection plus the relevant HLA type were discriminated by the cumulative frequency of public TCR beta family members in the study cohort and in an independent roughly 370-donor cohort.

CDR1 is given as SGHVS and CDR2 as FNYEAQ, both from the germline V gene. Taken from cysteine to phenylalanine, the CDR3 has 13 residues. Just CDR3 DNA is preserved here, 39 bases in frame from base 1. V ends up 5 bases short and J 7 bases short, with an unmatched junction base count of 4. The clonotype was recovered from a human donor in good health (CMV status not recorded). Some clones in this sample may be carry-over from other donors' samples. The chain employs TRBV7-6 and TRBJ1-2; TRBD1 fits 10 bases in the junction. The sample consisted of cultured CD8+ T cells from PBMCs, taken from culture after CMV antigen stimulation. The CDR3 protein: CASSDGQGGGYTF. The nucleotide sequence reads TGTGCCAGCAGCGACGGACAGGGGGGTGGCTACACCTTC.